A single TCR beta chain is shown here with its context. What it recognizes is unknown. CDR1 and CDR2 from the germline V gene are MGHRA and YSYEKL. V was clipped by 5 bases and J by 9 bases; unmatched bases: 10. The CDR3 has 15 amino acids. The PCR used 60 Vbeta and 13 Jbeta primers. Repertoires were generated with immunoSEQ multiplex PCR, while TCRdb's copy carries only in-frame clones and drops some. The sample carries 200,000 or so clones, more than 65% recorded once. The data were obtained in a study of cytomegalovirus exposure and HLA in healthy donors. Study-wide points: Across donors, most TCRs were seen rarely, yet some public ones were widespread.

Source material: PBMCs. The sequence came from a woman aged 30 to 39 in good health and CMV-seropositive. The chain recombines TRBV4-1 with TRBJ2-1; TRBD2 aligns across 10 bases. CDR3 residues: CASSDPTLAGVEQFF. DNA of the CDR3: TGCGCCAGCAGCGACCCAACGCTAGCGGGAGTTGAGCAGTTCTTC.